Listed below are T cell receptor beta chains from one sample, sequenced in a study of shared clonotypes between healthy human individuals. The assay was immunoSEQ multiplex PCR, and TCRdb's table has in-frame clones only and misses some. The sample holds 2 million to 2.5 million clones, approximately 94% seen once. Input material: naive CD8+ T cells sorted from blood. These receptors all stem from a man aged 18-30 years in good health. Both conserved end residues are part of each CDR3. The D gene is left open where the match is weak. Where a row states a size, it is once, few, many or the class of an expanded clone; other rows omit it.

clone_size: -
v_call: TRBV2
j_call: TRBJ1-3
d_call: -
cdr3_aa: CASSPDSGNTIYF
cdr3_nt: TGTGCCAGCAGCCCAGACTCTGGAAACACCATATATTTT

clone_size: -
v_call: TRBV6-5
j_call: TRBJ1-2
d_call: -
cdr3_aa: CASSPGTGLVYGYTF
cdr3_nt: TGTGCCAGCAGTCCCGGGACGGGATTGGTCTATGGCTACACCTTC

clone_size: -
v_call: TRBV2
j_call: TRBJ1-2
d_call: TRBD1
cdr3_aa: CASIQTGINYGYTF
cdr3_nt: TGTGCCAGCATCCAGACAGGGATAAACTATGGCTACACCTTC

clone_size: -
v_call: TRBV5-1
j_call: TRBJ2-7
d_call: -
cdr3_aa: CASSLVTGAYEQYF
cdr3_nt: TGCGCCAGCAGCTTGGTAACTGGAGCCTACGAGCAGTACTTC

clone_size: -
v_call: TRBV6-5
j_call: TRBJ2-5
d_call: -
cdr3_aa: CAGGFPVGTQYF
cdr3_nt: TGTGCCGGAGGATTCCCGGTTGGGACCCAGTACTTC

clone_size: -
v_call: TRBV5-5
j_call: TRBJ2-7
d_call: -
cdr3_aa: CASSPGQAFYVQYF
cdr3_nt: TGTGCCAGCAGCCCCGGCCAGGCGTTTTACGTGCAGTACTTC

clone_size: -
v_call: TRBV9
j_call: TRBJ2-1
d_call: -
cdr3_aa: CASTSGNEQFF
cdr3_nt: TGTGCCAGCACAAGCGGGAATGAGCAGTTCTTC

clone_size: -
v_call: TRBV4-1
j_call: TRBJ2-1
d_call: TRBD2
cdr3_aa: CASSQGLAGGYEQFF
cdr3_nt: TGCGCCAGCAGCCAAGGACTAGCGGGGGGATACGAGCAGTTCTTC

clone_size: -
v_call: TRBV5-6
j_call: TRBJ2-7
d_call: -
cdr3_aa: CASSLLEGDEQYF
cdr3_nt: TGTGCCAGCAGCTTGCTGGAGGGTGACGAGCAGTACTTC

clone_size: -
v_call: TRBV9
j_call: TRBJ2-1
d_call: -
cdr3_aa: CASSVVLPGEQFF
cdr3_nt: TGTGCCAGCAGCGTAGTTCTGCCGGGTGAGCAGTTCTTC

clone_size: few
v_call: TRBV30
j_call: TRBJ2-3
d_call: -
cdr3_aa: CAWSQGSGFTDTQYF
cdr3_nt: TGTGCCTGGAGTCAAGGGTCTGGGTTCACAGATACGCAGTATTTT

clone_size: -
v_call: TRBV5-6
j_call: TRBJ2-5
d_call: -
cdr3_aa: CASSYPEAYQETQYF
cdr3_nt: TGTGCCAGCAGCTACCCAGAAGCGTACCAAGAGACCCAGTACTTC

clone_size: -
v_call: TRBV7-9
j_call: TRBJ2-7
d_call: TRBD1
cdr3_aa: CASSHPPGQGYEQYF
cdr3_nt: TGTGCCAGCAGTCATCCCCCGGGACAGGGCTACGAGCAGTACTTC

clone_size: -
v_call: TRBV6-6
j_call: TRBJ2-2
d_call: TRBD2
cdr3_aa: CASSPSAGGPTGELFF
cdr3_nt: TGTGCCAGCAGTCCCTCGGCGGGGGGGCCAACCGGGGAGCTGTTTTTT

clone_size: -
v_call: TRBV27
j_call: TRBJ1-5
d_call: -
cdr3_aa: CASSQWGALQPQHF
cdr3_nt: TGTGCCAGCAGCCAATGGGGGGCTTTACAGCCCCAGCATTTT

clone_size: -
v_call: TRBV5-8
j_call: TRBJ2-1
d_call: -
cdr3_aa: CASSPEESNNEQFF
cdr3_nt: TGTGCCAGCAGCCCGGAGGAGTCCAACAATGAGCAGTTCTTC

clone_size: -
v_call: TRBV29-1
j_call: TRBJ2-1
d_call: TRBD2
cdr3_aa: CSAGLDSYNEQFF
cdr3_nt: TGCAGCGCCGGACTAGACTCCTACAATGAGCAGTTCTTC

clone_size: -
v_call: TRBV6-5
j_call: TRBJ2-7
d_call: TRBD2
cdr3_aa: CASSYLAGDYEQYF
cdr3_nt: TGTGCCAGCAGTTACCTAGCGGGGGACTACGAGCAGTACTTC

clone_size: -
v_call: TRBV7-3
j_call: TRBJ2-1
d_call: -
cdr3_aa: CASSLRAGSGSYNEQFF
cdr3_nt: TGTGCCAGCAGCCTAAGGGCAGGGAGTGGATCCTACAATGAGCAGTTCTTC

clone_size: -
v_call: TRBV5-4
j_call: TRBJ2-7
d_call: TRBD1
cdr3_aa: CASSLGDSVYEQYF
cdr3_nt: TGTGCCAGCAGCTTGGGGGACAGCGTGTACGAGCAGTACTTC

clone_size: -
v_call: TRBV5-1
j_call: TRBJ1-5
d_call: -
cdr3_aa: CASSFEGDQPQHF
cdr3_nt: TGCGCCAGCAGCTTTGAGGGGGATCAGCCCCAGCATTTT

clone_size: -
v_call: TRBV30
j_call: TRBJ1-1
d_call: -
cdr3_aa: CAWSLGGKAEAFF
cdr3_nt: TGTGCCTGGAGTCTTGGGGGCAAGGCTGAAGCTTTCTTT

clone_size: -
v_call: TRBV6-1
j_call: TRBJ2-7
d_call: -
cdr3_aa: CASSARFSVTISSYEQYF
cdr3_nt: TGTGCCAGCAGTGCTCGTTTTAGCGTGACTATTAGCTCCTACGAGCAGTACTTC

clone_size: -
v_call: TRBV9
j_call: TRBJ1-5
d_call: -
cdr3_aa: CASSAGAVSNQPQHF
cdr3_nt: TGTGCCAGCAGCGCAGGGGCGGTAAGCAATCAGCCCCAGCATTTT

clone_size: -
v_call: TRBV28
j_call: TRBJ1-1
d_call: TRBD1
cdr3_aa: CASSLSQGARLVNTEAFF
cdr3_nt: TGTGCCAGCAGTTTATCCCAGGGGGCGCGTCTCGTAAACACTGAAGCTTTCTTT

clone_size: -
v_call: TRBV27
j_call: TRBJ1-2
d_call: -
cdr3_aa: CASSQGNENGYTF
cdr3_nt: TGTGCCAGCAGCCAGGGGAACGAGAATGGCTACACCTTC

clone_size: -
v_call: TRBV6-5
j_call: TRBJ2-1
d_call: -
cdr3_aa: CASSTSGEPYNEQFF
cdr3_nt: TGTGCCAGCAGTACCTCGGGCGAGCCCTACAATGAGCAGTTCTTC

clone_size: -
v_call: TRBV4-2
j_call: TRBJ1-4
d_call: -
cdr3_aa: CASSQVTGEKLFF
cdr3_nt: TGTGCCAGCAGCCAAGTAACAGGGGAAAAACTGTTTTTT

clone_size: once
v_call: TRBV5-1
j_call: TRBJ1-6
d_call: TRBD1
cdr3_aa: CASSGSQGRGSPLHF
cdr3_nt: TGCGCCAGCAGCGGATCACAGGGGCGGGGTTCACCCCTCCACTTT

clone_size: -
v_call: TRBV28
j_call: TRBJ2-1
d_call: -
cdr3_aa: CASSLWADQGNNEQFF
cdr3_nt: TGTGCCAGCAGTTTATGGGCGGACCAAGGGAACAATGAGCAGTTCTTC

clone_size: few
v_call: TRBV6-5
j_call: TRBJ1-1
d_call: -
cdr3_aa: CASSSTDMNTEAFF
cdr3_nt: TGTGCCAGCAGTTCGACAGATATGAACACTGAAGCTTTCTTT

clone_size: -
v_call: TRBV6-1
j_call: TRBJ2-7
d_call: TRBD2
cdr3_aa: CASRAGDTYDEQYF
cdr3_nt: TGTGCCAGCAGGGCGGGAGATACTTACGACGAGCAGTACTTC

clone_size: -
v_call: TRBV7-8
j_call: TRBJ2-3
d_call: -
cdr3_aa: CASSLEAGSYPDTQYF
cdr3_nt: TGTGCCAGCAGCTTAGAAGCCGGGAGCTATCCAGATACGCAGTATTTT

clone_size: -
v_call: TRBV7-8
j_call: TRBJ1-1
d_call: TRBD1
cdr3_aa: CATRSWTGSTEAFF
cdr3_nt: TGTGCCACGCGCTCCTGGACAGGGAGCACTGAAGCTTTCTTT

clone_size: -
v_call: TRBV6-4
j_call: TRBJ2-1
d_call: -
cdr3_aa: CASSEWDFRSSYNEQFF
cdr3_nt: TGTGCCAGCAGTGAATGGGACTTCCGAAGCTCCTACAATGAGCAGTTCTTC

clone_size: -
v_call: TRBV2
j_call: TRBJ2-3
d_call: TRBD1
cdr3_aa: CASSVEGTGPTDTQYF
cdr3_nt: TGTGCCAGCAGTGTAGAAGGGACAGGCCCCACAGATACGCAGTATTTT

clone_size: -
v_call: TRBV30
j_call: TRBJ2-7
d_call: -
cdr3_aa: CAWSGGLGGYEQYF
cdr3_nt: TGTGCCTGGAGTGGTGGTTTAGGAGGCTACGAGCAGTACTTC

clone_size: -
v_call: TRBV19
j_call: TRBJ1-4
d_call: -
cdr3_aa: CASLATNEKLFF
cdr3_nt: TGTGCCAGCCTTGCAACTAATGAAAAACTGTTTTTT

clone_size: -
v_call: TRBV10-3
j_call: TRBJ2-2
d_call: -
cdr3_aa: CAISPQYTGELFF
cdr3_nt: TGTGCCATCAGTCCACAGTACACCGGGGAGCTGTTTTTT

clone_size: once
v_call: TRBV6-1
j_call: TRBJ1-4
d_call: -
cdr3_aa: CASSEKTGATNEKLFF
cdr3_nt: TGTGCCAGCAGTGAAAAAACGGGGGCAACTAATGAAAAACTGTTTTTT

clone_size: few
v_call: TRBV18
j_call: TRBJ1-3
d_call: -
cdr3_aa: CASSPTSSGNTIYF
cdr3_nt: TGTGCCAGCTCACCGACTAGCTCTGGAAACACCATATATTTT

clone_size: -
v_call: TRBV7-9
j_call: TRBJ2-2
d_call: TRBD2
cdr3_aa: CASSLSTSVNTGELFF
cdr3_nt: TGTGCCAGCAGCTTGTCGACTAGCGTGAACACCGGGGAGCTGTTTTTT

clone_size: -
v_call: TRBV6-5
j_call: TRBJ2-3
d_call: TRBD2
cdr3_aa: CASSSGGGDTQYF
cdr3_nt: TGTGCCAGCAGTTCGGGGGGAGGGGATACGCAGTATTTT

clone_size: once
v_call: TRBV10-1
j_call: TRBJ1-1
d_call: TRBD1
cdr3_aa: CASSESVTGRAFF
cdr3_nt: TGCGCCAGCAGTGAGTCTGTGACAGGGCGAGCTTTCTTT

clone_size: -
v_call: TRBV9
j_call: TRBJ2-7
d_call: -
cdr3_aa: CASSVEAGAEQYF
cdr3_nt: TGTGCCAGCAGCGTAGAAGCCGGGGCCGAGCAGTACTTC

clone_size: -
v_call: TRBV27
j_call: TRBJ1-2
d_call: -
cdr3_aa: CASSMGRNYGYTF
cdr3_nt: TGTGCCAGCAGTATGGGACGGAACTATGGCTACACCTTC

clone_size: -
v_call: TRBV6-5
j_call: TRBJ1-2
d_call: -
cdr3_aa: CASSYADSESYGYTF
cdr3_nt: TGTGCCAGCAGTTACGCGGACAGCGAGTCTTATGGCTACACCTTC

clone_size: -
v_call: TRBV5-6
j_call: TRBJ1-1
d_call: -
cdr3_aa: CASSLEVETLLHTEAFF
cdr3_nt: TGTGCCAGCAGCTTGGAGGTCGAAACTCTCCTTCACACTGAAGCTTTCTTT

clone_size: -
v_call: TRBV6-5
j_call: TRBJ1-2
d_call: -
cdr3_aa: CASSYSKTNYGYTF
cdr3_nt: TGTGCCAGCAGTTACTCGAAGACTAACTATGGCTACACCTTC

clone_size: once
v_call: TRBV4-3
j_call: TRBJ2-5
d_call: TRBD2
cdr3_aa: CASSQVAGGEETQYF
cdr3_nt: TGCGCCAGCAGCCAGGTAGCGGGAGGGGAAGAGACCCAGTACTTC